The T cell receptor (beta chain) under discussion was sequenced for a study of graft-versus-host responses after intestinal transplantation. In the study overall: Among the recipients, transplants were multivisceral, liver-intestinal, or isolated intestinal. Every recipient had anti-thymocyte globulin induction and about three years of tacrolimus plus steroids.

The CDR3 loop spans 13 amino acids. Trimming pared 3 bases from V and 1 base from J, leaving 7 bases between. The germline gives CDR1 MNHEY, CDR2 SMNVEV (reference sequence). Study outcomes and limitations: Peak circulating GvH clone levels were associated with early post-transplant HvG declines. Where graft-donor T cell macrochimerism was present, patients had high graft-versus-host to host-versus-graft clonal ratios in allografts.

Intraepithelial and lamina propria lymphocytes were isolated from graft specimens. The protocol was immunoSEQ multiplex PCR, while the TCRdb copy is restricted to in-frame clones and leaves out a portion. In the table there are 60,000 to 75,000 clones, roughly 89% of which are singletons. Worth noting for this clone: Its matching antigen is unknown.

The chain carries TRBV27 and TRBJ2-7; D is undetermined. The source of this sequence is a human patient who received an intestinal transplant, so some T cells may come from the graft donor. This material consisted of ileum tissue, taken 350 to 400 days after transplant. This chain's CDR3 is CASSFGYSYEQYF. CDR3 nucleotides: TGTGCCAGCAGTTTTGGATATTCCTACGAGCAGTACTTC.